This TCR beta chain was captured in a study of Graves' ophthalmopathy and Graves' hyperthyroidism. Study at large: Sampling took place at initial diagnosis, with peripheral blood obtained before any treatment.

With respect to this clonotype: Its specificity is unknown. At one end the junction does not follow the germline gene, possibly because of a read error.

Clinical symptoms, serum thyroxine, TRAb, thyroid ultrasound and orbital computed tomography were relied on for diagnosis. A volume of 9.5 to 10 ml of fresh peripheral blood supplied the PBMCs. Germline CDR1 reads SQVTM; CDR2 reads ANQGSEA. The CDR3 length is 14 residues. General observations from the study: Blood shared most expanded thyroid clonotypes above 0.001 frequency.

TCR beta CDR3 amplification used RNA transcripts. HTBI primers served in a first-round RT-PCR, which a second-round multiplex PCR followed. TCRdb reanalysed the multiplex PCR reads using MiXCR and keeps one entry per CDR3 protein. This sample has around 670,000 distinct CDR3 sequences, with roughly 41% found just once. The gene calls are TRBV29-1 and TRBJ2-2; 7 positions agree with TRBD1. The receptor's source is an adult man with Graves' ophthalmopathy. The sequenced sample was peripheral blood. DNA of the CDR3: TGCAGCGTCGGGACAGAACCGAACACCGGGGAGCTGTCTTTT. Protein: CSVGTEPNTGELSF.